The entry below describes one T cell receptor (beta chain). The antigen is not known. These data come from a study of untreated major depressive disorder. Study-wide findings and caveats: CD4+ T cells from depressed patients used TRBV05-01 (Vbeta 5.1) more often than controls.

Depression in patients ranged from moderate to severe. CDR3 size: 14 residues. Germline assignment: CDR1 SGDLS and CDR2 YYNGEE. After removal of 3 bases from V and 3 bases from J, the junction contained 3 bases not matched to a gene. Method: immunoSEQ multiplex PCR; TCRdb's copy keeps in-frame clones and lacks some. This table holds around 13,000 clones, approximately 91% found once. Sequenced material: CD4+ T cells from PBMCs. The sequence derives from a man aged 25 to 40 with major depressive disorder. The V gene is TRBV9, the J gene TRBJ2-1; 7 bases are a match to TRBD2. CDR3 DNA sequence: TGTGCCAGCAGCGCTAGCGGCTACTACAATGAGCAGTTCTTC. Protein sequence: CASSASGYYNEQFF.